The 17 T cell receptor beta chains listed next were all sequenced from one sample in a study of blood T cell repertoires in COVID-19. Libraries were prepared by immunoSEQ multiplex PCR; TCRdb keeps only in-frame clonotypes and omits some of them. Altogether about 150,000 clones are present, approximately 80% being singletons, with the ten largest covering roughly 7.9%. Sequencing was performed on peripheral blood. The receptors come from a woman between 50 and 59 years old in a cohort sampled during active or convalescent COVID-19.

This chain connects TRBV5-1 to TRBJ2-5; D is perhaps TRBD2 (5 bases). With 2 bases removed from V and 4 bases from J, the gap between germline ends came to 9 bases. The germline gives CDR1 SGHRS, CDR2 YFSETQ. This CDR3 comprises 13 residues. CDR3 DNA sequence: TGCGCCAGCAGCTTCGGGGATGGAGAGACCCAGTACTTC. Encoded protein: CASSFGDGETQYF.

The genes are TRBV6-5 and TRBJ1-1; 7 positions agree with TRBD1. The J segment lost 8 bases and the V segment lost 5 bases, leaving 8 bases of the junction unmatched. Per the germline V gene, CDR1 is MNHEY and CDR2 is SVGAGI. This CDR3 is 13 amino acids long. This chain's CDR3 is CASSMGTTGEAFF. The CDR3 DNA reads as TGTGCCAGCAGTATGGGGACGACAGGGGAAGCTTTCTTT.

The genes are TRBV3-1 (or the pseudogene TRBV3-2) and TRBJ1-4, with 10 positions matching TRBD1. The CDR3 has 17 amino acids. Looked up from germline, CDR1 is LGHDT and CDR2 is YNNKEL (reference sequence). After removal of 1 base from V and 7 bases from J, the junction contained 9 bases not matched to a gene. The DNA of the CDR3 is TGTGCCAGCAGCCAAGGACAGGGGGCTGGATTCGGTGAAAAACTGTTTTTT. Translating it yields CASSQGQGAGFGEKLFF.

This clone was found a few times. The chain carries TRBV21-1 and TRBJ2-3; the table's D call of TRBD2 was not tested on the DNA. TRBV21-1 is assigned pseudogene status. The length of the CDR3 is 19 residues. CDR3 nucleotide sequence: TGTGCCAGCAGCAAAGAAAGGACTAGCGGGGGGGGACGCACAGATACGCAGTATTTT. Translated: CASSKERTSGGGRTDTQYF.

The CDR3 is CAIRTSNTGELFF. CDR3 DNA sequence: TGTGCCATCCGGACATCAAACACCGGGGAGCTGTTTTTT. The chain has TRBV10-3 and TRBJ2-2; D is possibly TRBD1 (5 bases). V was pared by 8 bases and J by 2 bases, with 9 bases between. The CDR3 totals 13 residues. Germline-derived CDR1 and CDR2 are ENHRY and SYGVKD.

The chain links TRBV30 to TRBJ2-5, with D possibly being TRBD1 (5 bases). The germline V gene encodes CDR1 GTSNPN and CDR2 SVGIG (reference sequence). The CDR3 runs 13 residues. V lost 5 bases to trimming and J lost 0 bases, with 10 bases between them. CDR3 residues: CAWCRGNQETQYF. The CDR3 DNA is TGTGCCTGGTGTAGGGGAAACCAAGAGACCCAGTACTTC.

The genes are TRBV11-2 and TRBJ2-7, with TRBD2 identical over 12 bases. From germline, CDR1 is SGHAT and CDR2 FQNNGV. The CDR3 runs to 16 residues. Trimming took 2 bases from V and 5 from J; bases not matched to a gene: 7. CDR3 sequence reads: CASSLRWLAGGDEQYF. The CDR3 nucleotides read TGTGCCAGCAGCTTACGCTGGCTAGCGGGGGGGGACGAGCAGTACTTC.

The V call is TRBV7-3, the J call TRBJ1-1; D perhaps matches TRBD1 (6 bases). Germline V gene lookup returns CDR1 SGHTA and CDR2 FQGTGA. The CDR3 totals 13 residues. Trimming pared 4 bases from V and 5 bases from J, leaving 11 bases between. For the CDR3, the DNA is TGTGCCAGCAGCTCACAGGGTAGGACTGAAGCTTTCTTT. Amino acid sequence: CASSSQGRTEAFF.

The chain couples TRBV15 to TRBJ1-1, with D maybe TRBD1 (5 bases). This CDR3 contains 16 residues. The germline CDR1 and CDR2 sequences are LNHNV and YYDKDF (reference sequence). V lost 5 bases and J lost 3, with 19 bases in between. CDR3 in DNA: TGTGCCACCAGCTCCAAACGGCCAGGGTGGGACACTGAAGCTTTCTTT. Translating gives CATSSKRPGWDTEAFF.

V gene TRBV6-1 combines with J gene TRBJ1-1, with D possibly TRBD1 on 5 matching bases. The CDR3 loop spans 14 amino acids. Trimming removed 2 bases from V and 12 bases from J, with 19 bases in between. Germline V gene sequence: CDR1 MNHNS, CDR2 SASEGT. The CDR3 sequence is CASSETLDIQSPFF. DNA of the CDR3: TGTGCCAGCAGTGAAACCTTGGACATCCAGTCGCCTTTCTTT.

DNA of the CDR3: TGTGCCAGCAGCTCGGGACAGGGGGAGCGAGAGACCCAGTACTTC. Its protein product is CASSSGQGERETQYF. The chain uses TRBV7-9 and TRBJ2-5, with 11 bases that match TRBD1. CDR1 is SEHNR and CDR2 is FQNEAQ in the germline V gene (reference sequence). The CDR3 contains 15 residues. With 4 bases clipped from V and 4 bases from J, the junction kept 5 bases outside the gene matches.

This clone occurred once. This sequence joins TRBV18 and TRBJ1-1; no firm D call. This CDR3 is built from 15 residues. V was trimmed by 2 bases and J by 6 bases, leaving 16 bases between them. Germline V gene data show CDR1 as KGHSH and CDR2 as LQKENI. The CDR3 DNA reads as TGTGCCAGCTCACCATCTAACACCCCGGAGGCTGAAGCTTTCTTT. It specifies CASSPSNTPEAEAFF.

The chain is built from TRBV4-2 and TRBJ2-3; 7 bases are shared with TRBD2. CDR3 length: 12 residues. CDR1 and CDR2 (germline): LGHNA, YNFKEQ. Losses at the gene ends were 2 bases for V and 9 bases for J; bases not matched to a gene: 2. CDR3 protein: CASSQLAETQYF. CDR3 nucleotides: TGTGCCAGCAGCCAACTAGCGGAAACGCAGTATTTT.

The rearrangement joins TRBV6-5 to TRBJ2-7; D is ambiguous. This CDR3 has 14 residues. Germline V lookup: CDR1 MNHEY, CDR2 SVGAGI. The V end lost 8 bases, the J end lost 7 bases, and 21 bases lay between the germline ends. The CDR3 DNA follows: TGTGCCAGCTTCCTTACAGCTACCCCCAGGGAGCAGTACTTC. It codes for CASFLTATPREQYF.

The J gene is TRBJ2-5, the V gene TRBV9, with 7 bases identical to TRBD1. CDR1 and CDR2 from the germline V gene are SGDLS and YYNGEE. This CDR3 has 14 residues. V lost 2 bases and J lost 4; bases outside the gene matches: 5. The CDR3 loop is CASSVGQWGETQYF. CDR3 DNA: TGTGCCAGCAGCGTGGGACAGTGGGGAGAGACCCAGTACTTC.

This clone occurred once. The genes are TRBV24-1 and TRBJ2-3; 8 bases map to TRBD2. Germline V gene data show CDR1 as KGHDR and CDR2 as SFDVKD. The CDR3 length is 16 residues. V dropped 2 bases and J dropped 6; count of bases not matched to a gene: 9. The CDR3 is CATSDSGGADWDTQYF. CDR3 nucleotides: TGTGCCACCAGTGATTCCGGGGGGGCGGATTGGGATACGCAGTATTTT.

The chain is built from TRBV24-1 and TRBJ2-1; possible D gene TRBD2, 5 bases. CDR3 length: 16 residues. The V and J ends lost 6 bases and 2 bases respectively, with 16 bases between them. Germline assignment: CDR1 KGHDR and CDR2 SFDVKD. DNA for the CDR3: TGTGCCACCAGTACTACCAGAGGGCAGACCTACAATGAGCAGTTCTTC. Translation gives CATSTTRGQTYNEQFF.